This TCR beta chain was profiled in a study of PD-L1 blockade in urothelial cancer. Across the study: Patients began atezolizumab, 1,200 mg intravenously every 3 weeks, in about 2014. Tumors yielded a median of about 1,300 T cells. Whole-study results and caveats: Durable-benefit cases had more tumor-infiltrating T lymphocytes.

The germline V gene has CDR1 KGHSH and CDR2 LQKENI. The CDR3 loop spans 12 amino acids. The V end was cut by 5 bases, the J end by 3 bases, with 8 bases between. A few counts support this clone. The antigen is undetermined. TCRdb's table, derived via immunoSEQ multiplex PCR, lists solely in-frame clones and lacks some. The sample has some 2,500 clones, about 32% seen once. This TCR derives from a man aged 65 to 79 with urothelial cancer. V is TRBV18 and J is TRBJ2-7; D could derive from TRBD1 or TRBD2 (5 bases each). This specimen consisted of tumor tissue, obtained before atezolizumab (anti-PD-L1) treatment. As DNA, the CDR3 is TGTGCCAGCTCAGGGACGGACTACGAGCAGTACTTC. It yields the protein CASSGTDYEQYF.